These T cell receptor beta chains were read from a single sample in a study of blood T cells in healthy people across ages. TCRdb processed the 5' RACE reads anew with MiXCR; each CDR3 protein has one entry. The table records 700,000 to 900,000 distinct CDR3 sequences, 20% to 30% of them present only once. The sample also formed part of further work on T cells of mothers and their children.

Sequencing was performed on blood. The receptors come from a boy between 10 and 17 years old in good health. CDR3s include the opening cysteine and the closing phenylalanine or tryptophan. Each record gives: clone size, J gene, V gene, D gene, CDR3 protein, CDR3 DNA. A D gene is named only where the DNA matches it firmly. Clone sizes are given selectively: once, few, many, or a class where the clone is expanded.

>many|TRBJ2-5|TRBV7-2|.
CASSFRGGDEQYF
TGTGCCAGCAGCTTCAGAGGAGGCGATGAGCAGTACTTC
>few|TRBJ2-2|TRBV11-2|.
CASSFSPLTGELFF
TGTGCCAGCAGCTTCTCCCCTCTCACCGGGGAGCTGTTTTTT
>.|TRBJ2-3|TRBV7-4|TRBD2
CASSLVDGGGARGTDTQYF
TGTGCCAGCAGCTTAGTCGACGGCGGGGGGGCAAGAGGAACAGATACGCAGTATTTT
>few|TRBJ2-7|TRBV18|.
CASSPGFLRDEQYF
TGTGCCAGCTCACCAGGGTTCCTTAGGGACGAGCAGTACTTC
>.|TRBJ2-1|TRBV7-2|TRBD2
CASSLGLAGGLDNEQFF
TGTGCCAGCAGCTTAGGACTAGCGGGGGGGCTGGACAATGAGCAGTTCTTC
>.|TRBJ2-7|TRBV6-2/TRBV6-3|TRBD2
CASSYSGYAGLAGVSYEQYF
TGTGCCAGCAGTTACTCGGGATACGCGGGACTAGCGGGGGTCTCCTACGAGCAGTACTTC
>few|TRBJ2-2|TRBV3-1|.
CASSHAGELFF
TGTGCCAGCAGCCACGCCGGGGAGCTGTTTTTT
>.|TRBJ2-2|TRBV2|.
CASKFGQTGELFF
TGTGCCAGCAAGTTTGGCCAAACCGGGGAGCTGTTTTTT
>.|TRBJ2-1|TRBV5-1|.
CASTGLERSEQFF
TGCGCCAGCACGGGCCTCGAGAGGAGTGAGCAGTTCTTC
>few|TRBJ1-2|TRBV7-3|.
CASSSYLRREVNYGYTF
TGTGCCAGCAGCTCCTACCTACGACGGGAGGTTAACTATGGCTACACCTTC
>.|TRBJ2-5|TRBV3-1|TRBD1
CASSQVTGGSQETQYF
TGTGCCAGCAGCCAGGTTACAGGGGGCTCCCAAGAGACCCAGTACTTC
>.|TRBJ2-5|TRBV19|TRBD2
CASRGSAGGHQETQYF
TGTGCCAGTAGAGGCTCGGCGGGGGGCCACCAAGAGACCCAGTACTTC
>.|TRBJ2-2|TRBV12-3/TRBV12-4|.
CASSLQGLTTGELFF
TGTGCCAGCAGTTTACAGGGCTTGACCACCGGGGAGCTGTTTTTT
>few|TRBJ2-7|TRBV5-1|.
CASSLVAGTGEQYF
TGCGCCAGCAGCTTGGTTGCAGGGACTGGGGAGCAGTACTTC
>.|TRBJ2-7|TRBV5-1|TRBD1
CASSLAVETGRYEQYF
TGCGCCAGCAGCTTGGCGGTTGAGACAGGGCGTTACGAGCAGTACTTC
>.|TRBJ1-2|TRBV20-1|TRBD1
CSAPGQPF
TGCAGTGCTCCGGGACAGCCTTTC